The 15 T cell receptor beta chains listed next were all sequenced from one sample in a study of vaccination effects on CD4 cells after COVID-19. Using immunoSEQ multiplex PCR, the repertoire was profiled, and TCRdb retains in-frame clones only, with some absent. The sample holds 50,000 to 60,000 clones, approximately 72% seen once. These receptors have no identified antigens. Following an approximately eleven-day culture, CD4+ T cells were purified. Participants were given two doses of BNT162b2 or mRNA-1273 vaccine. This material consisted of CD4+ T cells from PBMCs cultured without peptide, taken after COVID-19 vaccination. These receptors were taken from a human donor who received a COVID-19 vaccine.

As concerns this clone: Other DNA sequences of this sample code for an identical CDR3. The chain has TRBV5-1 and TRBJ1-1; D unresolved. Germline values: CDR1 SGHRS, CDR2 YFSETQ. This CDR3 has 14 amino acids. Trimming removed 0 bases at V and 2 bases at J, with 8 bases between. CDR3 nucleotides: TGCGCCAGCAGCTTGGACAGACTTAACACTGAAGCTTTCTTT. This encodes CASSLDRLNTEAFF.

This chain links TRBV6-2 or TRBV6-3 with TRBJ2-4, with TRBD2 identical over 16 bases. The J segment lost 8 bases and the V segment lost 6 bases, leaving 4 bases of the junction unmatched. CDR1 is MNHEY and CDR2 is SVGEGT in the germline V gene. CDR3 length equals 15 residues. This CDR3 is CASSGTSGGAYIQYF. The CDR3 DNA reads TGTGCCAGCAGCGGGACTAGCGGGGGGGCGTACATTCAGTACTTC.

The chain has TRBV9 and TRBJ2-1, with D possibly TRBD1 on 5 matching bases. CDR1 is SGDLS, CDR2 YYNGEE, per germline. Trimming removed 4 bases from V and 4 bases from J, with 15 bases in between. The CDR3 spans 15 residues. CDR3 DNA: TGTGCCAGCAGCTATTCTGACAGCAATTACAATGAGCAGTTCTTC. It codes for CASSYSDSNYNEQFF.

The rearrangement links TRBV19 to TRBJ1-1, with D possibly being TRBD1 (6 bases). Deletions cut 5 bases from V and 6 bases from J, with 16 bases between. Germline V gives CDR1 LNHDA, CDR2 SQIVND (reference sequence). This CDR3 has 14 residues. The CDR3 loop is CASSPGTFLPEAFF. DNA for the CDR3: TGTGCCAGTAGTCCCGGGACATTTTTGCCTGAAGCTTTCTTT.

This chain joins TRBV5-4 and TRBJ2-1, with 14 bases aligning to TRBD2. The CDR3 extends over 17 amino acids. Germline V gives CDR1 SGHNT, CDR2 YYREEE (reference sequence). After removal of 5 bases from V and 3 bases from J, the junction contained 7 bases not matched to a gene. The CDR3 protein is CASSVTSGRANYNEQFF. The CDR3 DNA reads TGTGCCAGCAGTGTGACTAGCGGGAGGGCAAACTACAATGAGCAGTTCTTC.

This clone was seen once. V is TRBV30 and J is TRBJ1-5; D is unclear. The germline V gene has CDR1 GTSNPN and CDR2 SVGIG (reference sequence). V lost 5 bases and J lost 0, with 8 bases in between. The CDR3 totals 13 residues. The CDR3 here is CAWSGFSNQPQHF. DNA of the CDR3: TGTGCCTGGTCGGGATTTAGCAATCAGCCCCAGCATTTT.

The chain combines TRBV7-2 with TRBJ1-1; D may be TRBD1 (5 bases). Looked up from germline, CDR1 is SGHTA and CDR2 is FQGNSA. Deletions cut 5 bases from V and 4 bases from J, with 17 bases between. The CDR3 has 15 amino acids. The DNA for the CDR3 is TGTGCCAGCAGCGAGATGGGGGGGTCAATCACTGAAGCTTTCTTT. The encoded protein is CASSEMGGSITEAFF.

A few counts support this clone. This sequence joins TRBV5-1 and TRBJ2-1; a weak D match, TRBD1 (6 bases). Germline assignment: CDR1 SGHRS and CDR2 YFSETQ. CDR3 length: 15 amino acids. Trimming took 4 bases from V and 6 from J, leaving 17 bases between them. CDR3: CASSLDSVNFNEQFF. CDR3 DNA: TGCGCCAGCAGCCTGGACAGTGTAAACTTCAATGAGCAGTTCTTC.

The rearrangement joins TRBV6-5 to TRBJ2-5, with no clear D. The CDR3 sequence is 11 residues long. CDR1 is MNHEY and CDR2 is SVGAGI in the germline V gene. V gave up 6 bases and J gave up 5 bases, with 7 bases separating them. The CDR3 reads CASRALETQYF. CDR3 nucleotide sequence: TGTGCCAGCAGAGCTTTGGAGACCCAGTACTTC.

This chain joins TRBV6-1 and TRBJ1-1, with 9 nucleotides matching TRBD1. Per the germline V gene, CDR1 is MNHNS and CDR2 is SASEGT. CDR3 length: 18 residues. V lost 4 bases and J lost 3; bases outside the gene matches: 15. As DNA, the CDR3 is TGTGCCAGCAGTGTTCGGTACTTCGGGACAGGGATAGACACTGAAGCTTTCTTT. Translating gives CASSVRYFGTGIDTEAFF.

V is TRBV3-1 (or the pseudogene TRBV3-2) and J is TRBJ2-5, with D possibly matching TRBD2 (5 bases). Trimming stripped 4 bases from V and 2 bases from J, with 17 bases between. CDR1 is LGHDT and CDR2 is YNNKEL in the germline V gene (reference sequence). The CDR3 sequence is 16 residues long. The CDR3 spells CASSPLRASQQETQYF. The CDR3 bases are TGTGCCAGCAGCCCCTTGAGGGCTTCCCAGCAAGAGACCCAGTACTTC.

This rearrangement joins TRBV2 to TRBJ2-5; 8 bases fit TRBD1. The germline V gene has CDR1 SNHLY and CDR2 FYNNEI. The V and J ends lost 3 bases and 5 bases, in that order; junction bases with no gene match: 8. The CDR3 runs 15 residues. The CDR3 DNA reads TGTGCCAGCAGTGATCAGACAGGGGCAATGGAGACCCAGTACTTC. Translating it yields CASSDQTGAMETQYF.

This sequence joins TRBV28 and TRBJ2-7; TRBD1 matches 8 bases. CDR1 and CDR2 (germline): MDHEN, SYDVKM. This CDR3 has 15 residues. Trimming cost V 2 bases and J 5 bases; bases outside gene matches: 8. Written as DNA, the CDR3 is TGTGCCAGCAGTTTACTGGACAGGGATGTCAACGAGCAGTACTTC. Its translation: CASSLLDRDVNEQYF.

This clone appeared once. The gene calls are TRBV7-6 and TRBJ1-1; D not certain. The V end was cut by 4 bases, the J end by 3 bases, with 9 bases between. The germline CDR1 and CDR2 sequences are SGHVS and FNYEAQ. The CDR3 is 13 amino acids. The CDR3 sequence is CASSSRRDTEAFF. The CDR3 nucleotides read TGTGCCAGCAGCTCCCGCCGGGACACTGAAGCTTTCTTT. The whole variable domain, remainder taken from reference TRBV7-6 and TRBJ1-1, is GAGVSQSPRYKVTKRGQDVALRCDPISGHVSLYWYRQALGQGPEFLTYFNYEAQQDKSGLPNDRFSAERPEGSISTLTIQRTEQRDSAMYRCASSSRRDTEAFFGQGTRLTVV.

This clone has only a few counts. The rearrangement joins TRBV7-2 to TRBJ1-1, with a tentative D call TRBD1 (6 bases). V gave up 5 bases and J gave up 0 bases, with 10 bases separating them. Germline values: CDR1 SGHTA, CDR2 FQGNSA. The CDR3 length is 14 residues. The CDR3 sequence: CASSAAGVNTEAFF. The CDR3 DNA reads TGTGCCAGCAGCGCAGCAGGGGTGAACACTGAAGCTTTCTTT.